A single T cell receptor (beta chain) is shown here with its context. The data originate from a study of blood T cell repertoires in COVID-19. Study details: The United States, Italy and Spain were the sources of the acute and convalescent COVID-19 samples. T cells, B-cell-depleted T cells, or PBMCs provided the cDNA or gDNA that served as material.

Per the study methods: Cell counts per sample came from amplifying reference gene primers. Only in-frame clones appear in the TCRdb table, and some are missing; sequencing was by immunoSEQ multiplex PCR. D and trimming were read from the DNA, whereas the V and J calls and clone size are those reported in that table. The sample contains 65,000 to 95,000 clones, about 78% of which appear only once. V was pared by 4 bases and J by 5 bases, with 8 bases between. The germline V gene encodes CDR1 SGHTA and CDR2 FQGNSA. CDR3 length: 12 residues. The TCR comes from a human donor in a cohort sampled during active COVID-19. The sequenced material came from peripheral blood. J is TRBJ1-1 and V is TRBV7-2, with TRBD1 as a possible D gene (6 bases). The CDR3 sequence is CASSSQGTEAFF. The CDR3 region has the DNA TGTGCCAGCAGCTCACAGGGTACTGAAGCTTTCTTT.